A single sample gave rise to the 32 T cell receptor beta chains below, sequenced in a study of beta chain features in type 1 diabetes. Study-wide results and limits: Patients with Type 1 diabetes showed moderately but significantly shorter TCRB CDR3s in all four CD4+ subsets.

These receptors' targets are unknown. Sequencing targeted expressed TCRB transcripts, as all isolated RNA had been reverse transcribed. The table came from immunoSEQ multiplex PCR; TCRdb's copy has only in-frame clones and leaves some out. The sample holds about 25,000 clones, 40% to 60% seen once. The source material was stem cell memory CD4+ T cells from blood. The receptor source for this set is a man in his thirties or forties with type 1 diabetes.

The chain recombines TRBV19 with TRBJ2-7, with 7 nucleotides matching TRBD1. Germline assignment: CDR1 LNHDA and CDR2 SQIVND (reference sequence). Trimming at V came to 5 bases and at J to 0 bases, leaving 10 bases not matched to a gene. The CDR3 covers 16 residues. CDR3 loop: CASSGPGQRSSYEQYF. The CDR3 nucleotides are TGTGCCAGTAGTGGCCCGGGACAGCGGAGCTCCTACGAGCAGTACTTC.

This chain connects TRBV6-5 to TRBJ2-7, with D possibly TRBD1 on 6 matching bases. Germline values: CDR1 MNHEY, CDR2 SVGAGI. V dropped 8 bases and J dropped 4 bases, with 12 bases sitting between them. The CDR3 is 12 residues long. This chain's CDR3 is CASAGTLYEQYF. The CDR3 DNA reads TGTGCCAGCGCCGGGACACTTTACGAGCAGTACTTC.

The chain links TRBV6-1 to TRBJ1-2; D possibly corresponds to TRBD1 (6 bases). Germline assignment: CDR1 MNHNS and CDR2 SASEGT. The V end was cut by 0 bases, the J end by 6 bases, with 11 bases between. This CDR3 spans 14 amino acids. The CDR3 loop reads CASSEADRWDGYTF. The CDR3 DNA is TGTGCCAGCAGTGAAGCTGACAGGTGGGATGGCTACACCTTC.

V and J are TRBV5-1 and TRBJ1-6; D is perhaps TRBD1 (5 bases). Per germline, CDR1 SGHRS and CDR2 YFSETQ. The CDR3 contains 14 residues. With 3 bases removed from V and 11 bases from J, the gap between germline ends came to 15 bases. The CDR3 protein is CASSSDGARTPLHF. Written as DNA, the CDR3 is TGCGCCAGCAGCTCGGATGGGGCCAGGACACCCCTCCACTTT.

Details on this clone: Relative to the germline gene, one junction end is altered; a read error may explain this. V is TRBV5-1 and J is TRBJ2-2, with 9 positions matching TRBD1. The CDR3 loop spans 15 amino acids. The germline gives CDR1 SGHRS, CDR2 YFSETQ. The CDR3 DNA reads as TGCGCCAGCAGCTTCGGGACAGGGAACCCCGGGGAGCTGTTTTTT. Protein product: CASSFGTGNPGELFF.

This clone was counted between two and nine times. This chain uses TRBV29-1 with TRBJ2-7; TRBD2 matches at 14 bases. V gave up 6 bases and J gave up 7 bases; unmatched junction bases: 8. CDR1 and CDR2 (germline): SQVTM, ANQGSEA. The CDR3 is made up of 14 amino acids. The CDR3 nucleotides are TGCAGCGTCAGACTAGCGGGAGGGCCTCAGGAGCAGTACTTC. Translating it yields CSVRLAGGPQEQYF.

The chain recombines TRBV9 with TRBJ2-5; a weak D match, TRBD2 (6 bases). The tail of the sequence fits TRBJ2-7 better, so the J call may be wrong. The germline V gene has CDR1 SGDLS and CDR2 YYNGEE. CDR3 length equals 14 residues. CDR3 nucleotides: TGTGCCAGCAGCGTAGCTAGCGATGGATACGAGCAGTACTTC. Protein product: CASSVASDGYEQYF.

The chain recombines TRBV5-1 with TRBJ1-1; TRBD1 might be the D (5 bases). V lost 0 bases and J lost 5, with 17 bases in between. The CDR3 contains 16 residues. Germline V CDR1 and CDR2: SGHRS, YFSETQ. Here the CDR3 DNA reads TGCGCCAGCAGCTTGGGGCAGGGCGCTTTTGGGACTGAAGCTTTCTTT. Translation: CASSLGQGAFGTEAFF.

This clone was recorded only once. The chain uses TRBV19 and TRBJ1-5; a weak D match, TRBD1 (5 bases). V lost 5 bases, J lost 6 bases, and 11 bases lay in between. This CDR3 spans 13 amino acids. CDR1 is LNHDA, CDR2 SQIVND, per germline (reference sequence). Here the CDR3 DNA reads TGTGCCAGTAGTCCGACAGTGTCTCAGCCCCAGCATTTT. Translating it yields CASSPTVSQPQHF.

This chain connects TRBV5-6 to TRBJ1-1; 7 positions match TRBD1. The CDR3 has 14 amino acids. The V gene end was trimmed by 4 bases and the J gene end by 4 bases; junction bases not matched to a gene: 7. CDR1 SGHDT and CDR2 YYEEEE come from the germline V gene. Here the CDR3 reads CASSINRGGTEAFF. For the CDR3, the DNA is TGTGCCAGCAGCATAAACAGGGGCGGCACTGAAGCTTTCTTT. Full variable domain (outside the CDR3, taken from reference TRBV5-6 and TRBJ1-1): DAGVTQSPTHLIKTRGQQVTLRCSPKSGHDTVSWYQQALGQGPQFIFQYYEEEERQRGNFPDRFSGHQFPNYSSELNVNALLLGDSALYLCASSINRGGTEAFFGQGTRLTVV.

This chain joins TRBV5-1 and TRBJ2-3, with a tentative D call TRBD2 (6 bases). V lost 1 base to trimming and J lost 6 bases, with 12 bases between them. The CDR3 is 14 amino acids. Germline lookup yields CDR1 SGHRS and CDR2 YFSETQ. CDR3: CASSLQGGEDTQYF. CDR3 nucleotides: TGCGCCAGCAGCTTGCAGGGCGGGGAGGATACGCAGTATTTT.

V gene TRBV7-9 combines with J gene TRBJ2-3; maybe TRBD1 (6 bases). Deletions cut 5 bases from V and 3 bases from J, with 12 bases between. CDR3 size: 14 residues. Germline V gene data show CDR1 as SEHNR and CDR2 as FQNEAQ (reference sequence). In DNA form, the CDR3 reads TGTGCCAGCAGCCCCGGACAGCCGACAGATACGCAGTATTTT. This gives the protein CASSPGQPTDTQYF. The full variable domain, completed using reference TRBV7-9 and TRBJ2-3, is DTGVSQNPRHKITKRGQNVTFRCDPISEHNRLYWYRQTLGQGPEFLTYFQNEAQLEKSRLLSDRFSAERPKGSFSTLEIQRTEQGDSAMYLCASSPGQPTDTQYFGPGTRLTVL.

This clone was detected a few times. The chain combines TRBV2 with TRBJ2-4, with TRBD2 identical over 12 bases. The V gene end was trimmed by 7 bases and the J gene end by 0 bases; junction bases not matched to a gene: 4. The CDR3 is 16 residues long. Germline V CDR1 and CDR2: SNHLY, FYNNEI. The CDR3 bases are TGTGCCAGCACTAGCGGGAGGGCCCTAGCCAAAAACATTCAGTACTTC. Its translation: CASTSGRALAKNIQYF.

The V call is TRBV19, the J call TRBJ2-3; 8 positions agree with TRBD1. V dropped 5 bases and J dropped 2; count of bases not matched to a gene: 6. The CDR3 spans 15 residues. Germline loops: CDR1 LNHDA, CDR2 SQIVND (reference sequence). The CDR3 DNA reads TGTGCCAGTAGTGTCCTGACAGGGGTCACAGATACGCAGTATTTT. Encoded protein: CASSVLTGVTDTQYF.

This clone was recorded a few times. The rearrangement joins TRBV7-8 to TRBJ1-1; TRBD1 matches at 8 bases. The V gene end was trimmed by 4 bases and the J gene end by 4 bases; junction bases not matched to a gene: 14. The CDR3 runs 17 residues. Per the germline V gene, CDR1 is SGHVS and CDR2 is FQNEAQ. The CDR3 protein is CASSSRPGRTGSTEAFF. CDR3 DNA: TGTGCCAGCAGCTCCCGACCTGGAAGGACAGGGAGCACTGAAGCTTTCTTT.

In nucleotides, the CDR3 is TGTGCCAGCAGCTTAAATGATCCAGGCTACGAGCAGTACTTC. This codes for CASSLNDPGYEQYF. This chain links TRBV7-9 with TRBJ2-7, with unresolved D. From germline, CDR1 is SEHNR and CDR2 FQNEAQ (reference sequence). This CDR3 region has 14 residues. The V and J ends lost 2 bases and 3 bases respectively, with 11 bases between them.

This chain links TRBV30 with TRBJ1-1; D is undetermined. The CDR3 runs to 14 residues. Germline assignment: CDR1 GTSNPN and CDR2 SVGIG (reference sequence). Trimming removed 4 bases from V and 4 bases from J, with 16 bases in between. CDR3 sequence (DNA): TGTGCCTGGACCCCGGGAGCGAAAGGCACTGAAGCTTTCTTT. Residues: CAWTPGAKGTEAFF.

This chain links TRBV11-2 with TRBJ2-3; tentative D call: TRBD2 (6 bases). CDR3 size: 14 residues. From germline, CDR1 is SGHAT and CDR2 FQNNGV. Trimming shortened V by 5 bases and J by 6 bases, and 15 bases separated the two germline ends. The chain's CDR3 is CASSIRRAVDTQYF. CDR3 sequence (DNA): TGTGCCAGCAGCATAAGGAGGGCCGTTGATACGCAGTATTTT.

This clone has more than one count but fewer than ten. This chain connects TRBV11-2 to TRBJ2-4; D is possibly TRBD1 (7 bases). In germline, CDR1 is SGHAT, CDR2 FQNNGV. CDR3 length: 15 amino acids. The V gene lost 5 bases and the J gene lost 1 base, with 12 bases spanning the gap. CDR3 sequence reads: CASSPGGLAKNIQYF. CDR3 bases: TGTGCCAGCAGCCCAGGGGGGTTGGCCAAAAACATTCAGTACTTC. The full variable domain, completed using reference TRBV11-2 and TRBJ2-4, is EAGVAQSPRYKIIEKRQSVAFWCNPISGHATLYWYQQILGQGPKLLIQFQNNGVVDDSQLPKDRFSAERLKGVDSTLKIQPAKLEDSAVYLCASSPGGLAKNIQYFGAGTRLSVL.

The V gene is TRBV5-1, the J gene TRBJ2-7; 10 bases map to TRBD1. The germline V gene has CDR1 SGHRS and CDR2 YFSETQ. There are 15 residues in the CDR3. V shed 7 bases and J 4 bases; nucleotides not matched to a gene: 11. The CDR3 loop is CASGLGQGVGYEQYF. DNA for the CDR3: TGCGCCAGCGGGCTAGGACAGGGGGTAGGGTACGAGCAGTACTTC.

This clone came up once. The chain recombines TRBV2 with TRBJ1-5; a possible D gene is TRBD1 (5 bases). The CDR3 spans 13 residues. The V gene lost 8 bases and the J gene lost 2 bases, with 10 bases spanning the gap. Germline V gives CDR1 SNHLY, CDR2 FYNNEI. This CDR3 is CASHGGGNQPQHF. The CDR3 nucleotides are TGTGCCAGCCATGGGGGGGGCAATCAGCCCCAGCATTTT.

The chain employs TRBV11-2 and TRBJ2-5; possibly TRBD2 for D (5 bases). V lost 5 bases and J lost 3, with 19 bases in between. The CDR3 covers 16 residues. The germline V gene has CDR1 SGHAT and CDR2 FQNNGV. The DNA for the CDR3 is TGTGCCAGCAGCCCCGGGGTCCGCGCATTTGAAGAGACCCAGTACTTC. This gives the protein CASSPGVRAFEETQYF.

This chain connects TRBV5-1 to TRBJ2-3, with TRBD1 matching over 11 bases. With 4 bases clipped from V and 4 bases from J, the junction kept 8 bases outside the gene matches. Germline lookup yields CDR1 SGHRS and CDR2 YFSETQ. There are 16 residues in the CDR3. For the CDR3, the DNA is TGCGCCAGCAGCACTCGGACAGGGGGCAGTGCAGATACGCAGTATTTT. It yields the protein CASSTRTGGSADTQYF.

This clone was picked up a small number of times. The chain links TRBV30 to TRBJ2-7; D is uncertain. Looked up from germline, CDR1 is GTSNPN and CDR2 is SVGIG (reference sequence). The CDR3 is made up of 13 amino acids. V gave up 2 bases and J gave up 2 bases, with 10 bases separating them. This chain's CDR3 is CAWSWRSAYEQYF. For the CDR3, the DNA is TGTGCCTGGAGTTGGCGGAGTGCCTACGAGCAGTACTTC.

The V and J genes are TRBV10-1 and TRBJ2-1; D possibly corresponds to TRBD1 (5 bases). Germline CDR1 WNHNN, CDR2 SYGVQD (reference sequence). Trimming cost V 0 bases and J 10 bases, with 7 bases left between them. This CDR3 spans 12 amino acids. The CDR3 DNA follows: TGCGCCAGCAGTGAGTCATCAGGGGAGCAGTTCTTC. Residues: CASSESSGEQFF.

The chain couples TRBV10-2 to TRBJ2-7; 9 nucleotides match TRBD1. This CDR3 region has 14 residues. Germline V gene sequence: CDR1 WSHSY, CDR2 SAAADI. V was clipped by 7 bases and J by 5 bases; unmatched bases: 9. DNA for the CDR3: TGCGCCAGCACCAGGACAGGGGCTAGTGACGAGCAGTACTTC. It yields the protein CASTRTGASDEQYF.

This clone was seen only a few times. V gene TRBV7-2 combines with J gene TRBJ2-5, with TRBD2 as a possible D gene (5 bases). Germline loops: CDR1 SGHTA, CDR2 FQGNSA. The V and J ends lost 4 bases and 1 base respectively, with 16 bases between them. CDR3 length equals 16 residues. The CDR3 nucleotides read TGTGCCAGCAGCTCGGGGTCACGGGCCTCCCAAGAGACCCAGTACTTC. Protein sequence: CASSSGSRASQETQYF.

This chain joins TRBV4-1 and TRBJ1-3; 7 bases agree with TRBD1. CDR1 is MGHRA and CDR2 is YSYEKL in the germline V gene. The CDR3 length is 18 residues. Trimming removed 3 bases from V and 0 bases from J; junction bases left unmatched: 11. The CDR3 bases are TGCGCCAGCAGCCAGGGGAGAGGGGGCCCCATCTCTGGAAACACCATATATTTT. It codes for CASSQGRGGPISGNTIYF.

The rearrangement uses TRBV5-1 and TRBJ2-7, with TRBD2 matching 7 bases. CDR3 length: 17 residues. CDR1 and CDR2 (germline): SGHRS, YFSETQ. V lost 4 bases to trimming and J lost 5 bases; unmatched junction nucleotides: 18. The CDR3 spells CASSPNLEAYRGDEQYF. The CDR3 bases are TGCGCCAGCAGCCCTAACCTTGAGGCCTACCGGGGGGACGAGCAGTACTTC.

This clone occurred a few times. The chain employs TRBV5-1 and TRBJ2-7; 7 nucleotides align to TRBD1. V shed 7 bases and J 3 bases; nucleotides not matched to a gene: 10. This CDR3 comprises 14 residues. Germline V CDR1 and CDR2: SGHRS, YFSETQ. The CDR3, as DNA: TGCGCCAGCTCTCACGCCAGGGGGATCTACGAGCAGTACTTC. This sequence encodes CASSHARGIYEQYF.

This clone was seen more than once but under ten times. J is TRBJ2-7 and V is TRBV29-1; D possibly corresponds to TRBD2 (6 bases). CDR1 and CDR2 (germline): SQVTM, ANQGSEA. V dropped 6 bases and J dropped 4 bases, with 16 bases sitting between them. The CDR3 covers 13 residues. CDR3 region: CSVGAGGGYEQYF. The CDR3 nucleotides are TGCAGCGTCGGAGCGGGCGGCGGTTACGAGCAGTACTTC.

CDR3 amino acids: CASTNGREQFF. The CDR3 DNA reads as TGTGCCAGCACAAATGGGAGGGAGCAGTTCTTC. The V gene is TRBV6-1, the J gene TRBJ2-1; the D gene is possibly TRBD2 (6 bases). In germline, CDR1 is MNHNS, CDR2 SASEGT. This CDR3 region has 11 residues. V was clipped by 7 bases and J by 10 bases, with 11 bases between them.